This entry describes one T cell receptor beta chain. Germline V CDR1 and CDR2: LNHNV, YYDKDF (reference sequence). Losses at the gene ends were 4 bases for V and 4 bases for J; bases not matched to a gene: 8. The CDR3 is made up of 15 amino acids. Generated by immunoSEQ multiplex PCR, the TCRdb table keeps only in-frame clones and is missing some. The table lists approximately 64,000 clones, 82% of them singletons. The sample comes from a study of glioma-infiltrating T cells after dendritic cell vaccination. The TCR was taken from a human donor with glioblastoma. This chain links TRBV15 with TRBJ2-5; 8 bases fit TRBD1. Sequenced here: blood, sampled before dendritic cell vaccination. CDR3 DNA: TGTGCCACCAGCAAAGGACAGGGAGAGTCAGAGACCCAGTACTTC. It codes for CATSKGQGESETQYF.